A selection of T cell receptor beta chains follows, all from one sample in a study of blood T cell repertoires in COVID-19. Clones were sequenced by immunoSEQ multiplex PCR, and TCRdb holds only the in-frame ones, with some missing. This table holds 350,000 to 550,000 clones, 70% to 90% found once. What was sequenced was PBMCs or T cells enriched from blood (not recorded which). Source of these receptors: a woman in her late teens or twenties with acute COVID-19. Each CDR3 is given with its conserved first and last residue. A D gene is named only where the DNA matches it firmly. Clone size is not always given. Where it is, it says once, few, many or a class for expanded clones.

j_call v_call d_call clone_size cdr3_aa cdr3_nt
TRBJ2-3 TRBV20-1 TRBD2 few CSASRGESTDTQYF TGCAGTGCTAGTCGGGGGGAAAGCACAGATACGCAGTATTTT
TRBJ2-2 TRBV12-2 NA NA CASRSPGTVNTGELFF TGTGCAAGTCGCTCTCCCGGGACAGTGAACACCGGGGAGCTGTTTTTT
TRBJ2-7 TRBV12-5 NA NA CASGLGGTNEQYF TGTGCTAGTGGTTTGGGCGGGACCAACGAGCAGTACTTC
TRBJ2-1 TRBV10-1 NA NA CASGHDSYNEQFF TGCGCCTCTGGCCACGACTCCTACAATGAGCAGTTCTTC
TRBJ2-7 TRBV7-9 TRBD1 NA CASSSSGTGRDEQYF TGTGCCAGCAGCTCCTCCGGGACAGGCCGTGACGAGCAGTACTTC
TRBJ2-3 TRBV16 TRBD1 NA CASTEQGIGTDTQYF TGTGCCAGCACGGAACAGGGGATAGGCACAGATACGCAGTATTTT
TRBJ2-3 TRBV9 TRBD2 NA CASSVGSGGGTDTQYF TGTGCCAGCAGCGTAGGTAGCGGGGGAGGCACAGATACGCAGTATTTT
TRBJ1-5 TRBV28 TRBD1 NA CASSLGQGNQPQHF TGTGCCAGCAGTTTGGGACAGGGCAATCAGCCCCAGCATTTT
TRBJ2-7 TRBV6-5 NA NA CASRKRAGYEQYF TGTGCCAGCAGGAAGAGGGCGGGCTACGAGCAGTACTTC
TRBJ1-2 TRBV11-2 NA few CASSPGQRGLANTF TGTGCCAGCAGCCCTGGACAGAGGGGTTTGGCCAACACCTTC
TRBJ2-2 TRBV18 NA NA CASSPQRDTGELFF TGTGCCAGCTCACCCCAAAGAGACACCGGGGAGCTGTTTTTT
TRBJ2-7 TRBV12-3/TRBV12-4 NA NA CASSGQGGYEQYF TGTGCCAGTTCCGGTCAGGGGGGTTACGAGCAGTACTTC
TRBJ1-2 TRBV11-2 TRBD1 NA CASSLVPRTGGYGYTF TGTGCCAGCAGCTTAGTTCCCAGGACAGGGGGCTATGGCTACACCTTC
TRBJ1-2 TRBV5-1 NA NA CASSSGATNYGYTF TGCGCCAGCAGCTCAGGGGCCACTAACTATGGCTACACCTTC
TRBJ1-2 TRBV28 NA NA CASSIPGIGYTF TGTGCCAGCAGTATCCCCGGGATAGGCTACACCTTC
TRBJ1-4 TRBV12-3/TRBV12-4 TRBD1 NA CASCRTGEKLFF TGTGCCAGCTGTCGGACAGGGGAAAAACTGTTTTTT
TRBJ2-7 TRBV12-5 TRBD2 NA CASGSGVYEQYF TGTGCTAGTGGTAGCGGGGTGTACGAGCAGTACTTC
TRBJ1-3 TRBV2 TRBD1 NA CASRATGTDSGNTIYF TGTGCCAGCAGAGCTACCGGGACAGACTCTGGAAACACCATATATTTT
TRBJ2-1 TRBV9 TRBD2 NA CASSPTSGGGNEQFF TGTGCCAGCAGCCCCACTAGCGGGGGCGGGAATGAGCAGTTCTTC
TRBJ1-1 TRBV20-1 NA NA CSALQGAEAFF TGCAGTGCTCTACAGGGCGCTGAAGCTTTCTTT
TRBJ2-7 TRBV7-9 NA once CASSFQGFSYEQYF TGTGCCAGCAGCTTTCAGGGATTCTCCTACGAGCAGTACTTC
TRBJ2-5 TRBV19 NA NA CASCRAGPQETQYF TGTGCCAGTTGCAGGGCGGGGCCCCAAGAGACCCAGTACTTC
TRBJ1-2 TRBV6-2/TRBV6-3 TRBD1 once CASSRDSGNYGYTF TGTGCCAGCAGTCGGGACAGCGGGAACTATGGCTACACCTTC
TRBJ1-4 TRBV18 NA NA CASSPQGDNEKLFF TGTGCCAGCTCCCCACAGGGAGATAATGAAAAACTGTTTTTT
TRBJ1-2 TRBV3-1/TRBV3-2 TRBD1 NA CASSRPDRAYTF TGTGCCAGCAGCCGCCCGGACAGGGCCTACACCTTC
TRBJ1-5 TRBV5-1 TRBD1 NA CASSLDGTGGNQPQHF TGCGCCAGCAGCTTGGACGGGACAGGGGGCAATCAGCCCCAGCATTTT
TRBJ1-5 TRBV10-3 TRBD1 NA CAIRYDRDQPQHF TGTGCCATCAGGTACGACAGGGATCAGCCCCAGCATTTT
TRBJ2-5 TRBV28 NA NA CASRTTGKTQYF TGTGCCAGCAGGACGACAGGAAAGACCCAGTACTTC
TRBJ2-2 TRBV18 TRBD2 NA CASSGLLAGTNTGELFF TGTGCCAGCTCAGGATTACTAGCGGGGACAAACACCGGGGAGCTGTTTTTT
TRBJ2-7 TRBV13 TRBD1 NA CASSHRDSYYEQYF TGTGCCAGCAGCCACCGGGACAGCTACTACGAGCAGTACTTC
TRBJ1-2 TRBV7-8 TRBD1 once CASSLGLQGNYGYTF TGTGCCAGCAGCTTAGGCCTACAGGGGAACTATGGCTACACCTTC
TRBJ2-5 TRBV7-2 NA NA CASSLIPPESQETQYF TGTGCCAGCAGCTTAATTCCCCCGGAGTCTCAAGAGACCCAGTACTTC
TRBJ2-7 TRBV24-1 TRBD2 NA CAHPGGVAYEQYF TGTGCCCACCCCGGGGGGGTTGCCTACGAGCAGTACTTC
TRBJ1-1 TRBV3-1/TRBV3-2 NA few CASSQGGHNTEAFF TGTGCCAGCAGCCAAGGGGGGCACAACACTGAAGCTTTCTTT
TRBJ1-6 TRBV5-5 NA NA CASSFSPGAVGSPLHF TGTGCCAGCAGCTTCAGTCCTGGGGCGGTGGGTTCACCCCTCCACTTT
TRBJ1-2 TRBV25-1 NA NA CASSDGGIYGYTF TGTGCCAGCAGTGATGGGGGGATCTATGGCTACACCTTC
TRBJ1-1 TRBV30 NA NA CAWSVYSEAFF TGTGCCTGGAGTGTCTATTCCGAAGCTTTCTTT
TRBJ1-6 TRBV18 TRBD1 NA CASSTATGANSPLHF TGTGCCAGCTCAACCGCGACAGGGGCGAATTCACCCCTCCACTTT
TRBJ2-7 TRBV20-1 TRBD1 once CSASDLSWDRGPLFSYEQYF TGCAGTGCTAGTGATTTGAGCTGGGACAGGGGACCTCTCTTCTCCTACGAGCAGTACTTC
TRBJ1-3 TRBV12-5 TRBD1 few CASGYPRGLTGNTIYF TGTGCTAGTGGTTACCCCAGGGGGCTTACTGGAAACACCATATATTTT
TRBJ1-5 TRBV6-5 NA NA CASGGGISNQPQHF TGTGCCAGCGGCGGCGGGATTAGCAATCAGCCCCAGCATTTT
TRBJ2-5 TRBV6-4 TRBD2 NA CASGIAGGRETQYF TGTGCCAGCGGAATAGCGGGAGGGCGGGAGACCCAGTACTTC
TRBJ2-1 TRBV5-6 NA NA CASSFSGPEQFF TGTGCCAGCAGCTTTAGTGGGCCCGAGCAGTTCTTC